The 14 T cell receptor beta chains in this list originate from one sample, sequenced in a study of siplizumab effects on memory and regulatory T cells. The assay was immunoSEQ multiplex PCR, and TCRdb's table has in-frame clones only and misses some. The data contain approximately 60,000 clones, around 79% of them singletons. The sample consisted of memory CD4+ T cells sorted from blood. These receptors all come from a human donor in good health.

This clone was found once. This CDR3 reads CASSLGTGGTGELFF. The CDR3 nucleotides are TGTGCCAGCAGCTTAGGGACAGGGGGCACCGGGGAGCTGTTTTTT. The chain employs TRBV13 and TRBJ2-2; 9 bases map to TRBD1. Germline assignment: CDR1 PRHDT and CDR2 FYEKMQ (reference sequence). CDR3 length equals 15 residues. V lost 0 bases, J lost 4 bases, and 0 bases stayed unmatched.

V is TRBV2 and J is TRBJ2-3, with 9 bases lining up with TRBD2. Looked up from germline, CDR1 is SNHLY and CDR2 is FYNNEI. The CDR3 runs to 15 residues. The J segment lost 4 bases and the V segment lost 6 bases, leaving 8 bases of the junction unmatched. The CDR3 sequence: CASRRPGLAADTQYF. In DNA, the CDR3 is TGTGCCAGCAGGAGACCGGGACTAGCAGCAGATACGCAGTATTTT.

The V gene is TRBV10-2, the J gene TRBJ2-2; 8 nucleotides match TRBD2. Germline assignment: CDR1 WSHSY and CDR2 SAAADI. With 2 bases clipped from V and 4 bases from J, the junction kept 3 bases outside the gene matches. There are 15 residues in the CDR3. CDR3 coding DNA: TGCGCCAGCAGTGAGGTTCGGGGGGGCACCGGGGAGCTGTTTTTT. Translation gives CASSEVRGGTGELFF.

The chain couples TRBV5-1 to TRBJ2-2; D might be TRBD1 (5 bases). CDR1 is SGHRS, CDR2 YFSETQ, per germline. This CDR3 is built from 16 residues. V shed 2 bases and J shed 2 bases, with 13 bases lying between them. This CDR3 is CASSFFYRSNTGELFF. As DNA, the CDR3 is TGCGCCAGCAGCTTTTTCTACAGGTCAAACACCGGGGAGCTGTTTTTT.

The J gene is TRBJ2-1, the V gene TRBV27; 9 bases agree with TRBD1. In germline, CDR1 is MNHEY, CDR2 SMNVEV (reference sequence). J gave up 6 bases and V 8 bases, and 11 bases lay outside the gene matches. The CDR3 has 15 residues. CDR3 in amino acids: CASLPTGQGGNEQFF. CDR3 DNA: TGTGCCAGCCTCCCAACGGGACAGGGAGGCAATGAGCAGTTCTTC.

This sequence joins TRBV28 and TRBJ1-5; D possibly corresponds to TRBD1 (5 bases). CDR3 size: 14 residues. Deletions cut 5 bases from V and 3 bases from J, with 11 bases between. Germline V gene sequence: CDR1 MDHEN, CDR2 SYDVKM. The CDR3 DNA reads TGTGCCAGCAGTCCCGGGACCACCAATCAGCCCCAGCATTTT. It yields the protein CASSPGTTNQPQHF.

This chain links TRBV4-1 with TRBJ1-2; 7 positions match TRBD1. CDR3 length equals 19 residues. Germline values: CDR1 MGHRA, CDR2 YSYEKL. V was clipped by 0 bases and J by 5 bases; unmatched bases: 18. CDR3 in amino acids: CASSQEGGGKLLRDYGYTF. DNA of the CDR3: TGCGCCAGCAGCCAAGAAGGAGGGGGCAAACTACTTCGGGATTATGGCTACACCTTC.

This clone was picked up a small number of times. CDR3 DNA: TGCGCCAGCAGCTCCCGGGGAGCGACCAGCACAGATACGCAGTATTTT. As protein: CASSSRGATSTDTQYF. The chain combines TRBV5-1 with TRBJ2-3, with D maybe TRBD2 (5 bases). Germline V lookup: CDR1 SGHRS, CDR2 YFSETQ. The CDR3 extends over 16 amino acids. The ends were cut back, 3 bases at V and 0 bases at J, with 14 bases in the middle.

This clone showed up just once. This chain joins TRBV5-6 and TRBJ2-5, with TRBD1 as a possible D gene (6 bases). Germline V gene sequence: CDR1 SGHDT, CDR2 YYEEEE. CDR3 length: 13 amino acids. The V end was cut by 4 bases, the J end by 1 base, with 8 bases between. The CDR3 spells CASSPTGQETQYF. The CDR3, as DNA: TGTGCCAGCAGCCCGACAGGCCAAGAGACCCAGTACTTC.

V is TRBV5-1 and J is TRBJ2-3, with 8 nucleotides matching TRBD2. Looked up from germline, CDR1 is SGHRS and CDR2 is YFSETQ. There are 16 residues in the CDR3. V lost 5 bases and J lost 4; bases outside the gene matches: 12. DNA for the CDR3: TGCGCCAGCAGAGAAGCCGGGACTAGTGGCCCAGATACGCAGTATTTT. Translating it yields CASREAGTSGPDTQYF.

The chain is built from TRBV19 and TRBJ2-5, with D possibly being TRBD1 or TRBD2 (5 bases each). In germline, CDR1 is LNHDA, CDR2 SQIVND (reference sequence). V was shortened by 5 bases and J by 5 bases, with 24 bases between the two germline ends. The CDR3 covers 17 residues. In DNA, the CDR3 is TGTGCCAGTAGTCCGCCAACCGGGACCCCAGCTCGGGAGACCCAGTACTTC. Translated, it gives CASSPPTGTPARETQYF.

The rearrangement uses TRBV27 and TRBJ1-2, with D perhaps matching TRBD1 (6 bases). The CDR3 consists of 13 residues. Trimming stripped 6 bases from V and 6 bases from J, with 14 bases between. From germline, CDR1 is MNHEY and CDR2 SMNVEV (reference sequence). The CDR3: CASRPGGRDGYTF. In nucleotides, the CDR3 is TGTGCCAGCAGGCCGGGGGGCAGGGATGGCTACACCTTC.

The chain recombines TRBV7-2 with TRBJ1-2, with 7 positions matching TRBD1. The CDR3 covers 15 residues. Germline V CDR1 and CDR2: SGHTA, FQGNSA. Losses at the gene ends were 4 bases for V and 7 bases for J; bases not matched to a gene: 12. The CDR3 is CASSSSDRVVGGYTF. CDR3 nucleotide sequence: TGTGCCAGCAGCTCCTCCGACAGGGTAGTAGGTGGCTACACCTTC.

The V call is TRBV11-1, the J call TRBJ1-1; 7 bases fit TRBD1. The CDR3 is 14 amino acids. V was clipped by 2 bases and J by 4 bases; unmatched bases: 4. The germline V gene encodes CDR1 SGHAT and CDR2 FQDESV (reference sequence). In DNA, the CDR3 is TGTGCCAGCAGCTTACCGGGACAGTCCACTGAAGCTTTCTTT. The encoded protein is CASSLPGQSTEAFF.